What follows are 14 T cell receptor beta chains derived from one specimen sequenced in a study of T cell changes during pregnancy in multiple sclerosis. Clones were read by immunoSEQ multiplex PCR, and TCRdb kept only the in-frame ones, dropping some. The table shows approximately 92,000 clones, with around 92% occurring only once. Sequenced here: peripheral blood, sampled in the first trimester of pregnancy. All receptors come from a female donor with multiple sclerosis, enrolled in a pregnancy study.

The CDR3 here is CASSLGRLAGVVEQFF. As DNA, the CDR3 is TGCGCCAGCAGCTTGGGACGCCTAGCGGGAGTGGTTGAGCAGTTCTTC. V and J are TRBV5-1 and TRBJ2-1; 10 positions agree with TRBD2. Germline V lookup: CDR1 SGHRS, CDR2 YFSETQ. The CDR3 spans 16 residues. The J segment lost 9 bases and the V segment lost 0 bases, leaving 9 bases of the junction unmatched.

The CDR3, as DNA: TGTGCCAGCAGTTTAGTATACGAGCAGTACTTC. It codes for CASSLVYEQYF. V usage is TRBV28 and J usage is TRBJ2-7; D is undetermined. This CDR3 spans 11 amino acids. Trimming cost V 2 bases and J 4 bases, with 3 bases left between them. CDR1 MDHEN and CDR2 SYDVKM come from the germline V gene.

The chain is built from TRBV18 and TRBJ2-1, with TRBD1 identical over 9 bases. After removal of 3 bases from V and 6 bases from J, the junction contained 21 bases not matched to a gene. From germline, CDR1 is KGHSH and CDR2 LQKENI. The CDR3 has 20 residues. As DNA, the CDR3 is TGTGCCAGCTCACCGGTCCGAACAGGGGGCTCAGTAATTTTGGTCAATGAGCAGTTCTTC. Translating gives CASSPVRTGGSVILVNEQFF.

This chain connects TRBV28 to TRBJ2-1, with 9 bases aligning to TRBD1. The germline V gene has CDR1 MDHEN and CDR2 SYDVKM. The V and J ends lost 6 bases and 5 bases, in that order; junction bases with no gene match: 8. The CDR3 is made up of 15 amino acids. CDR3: CASRHRDREHNEQFF. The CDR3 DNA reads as TGTGCCAGCAGACACCGGGACAGGGAACACAATGAGCAGTTCTTC. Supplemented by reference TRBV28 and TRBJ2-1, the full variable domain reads DVKVTQSSRYLVKRTGEKVFLECVQDMDHENMFWYRQDPGLGLRLIYFSYDVKMKEKGDIPEGYSVSREKKERFSLILESASTNQTSMYLCASRHRDREHNEQFFGPGTRLTVL.

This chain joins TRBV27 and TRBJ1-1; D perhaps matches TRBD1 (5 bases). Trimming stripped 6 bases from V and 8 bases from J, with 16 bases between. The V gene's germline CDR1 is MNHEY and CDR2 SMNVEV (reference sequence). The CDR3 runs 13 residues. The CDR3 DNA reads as TGTGCCAGCAGCGCAGGGCTTGTCGTCGAAGCTTTCTTT. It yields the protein CASSAGLVVEAFF.

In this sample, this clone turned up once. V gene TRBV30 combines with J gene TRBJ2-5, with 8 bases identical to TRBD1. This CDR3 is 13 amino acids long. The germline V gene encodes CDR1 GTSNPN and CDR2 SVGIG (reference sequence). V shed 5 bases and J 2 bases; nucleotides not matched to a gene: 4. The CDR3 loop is CAWGTGGQETQYF. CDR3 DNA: TGTGCCTGGGGAACAGGGGGACAAGAGACCCAGTACTTC.

The CDR3 DNA sequence: TGTGCCAGCAGCTTTAAGGGGGCCGTCGAGCAGTACTTC. This sequence encodes CASSFKGAVEQYF. This sequence joins TRBV5-4 and TRBJ2-7; 7 nucleotides line up with TRBD1. This CDR3 comprises 13 residues. Germline lookup yields CDR1 SGHNT and CDR2 YYREEE (reference sequence). J gave up 6 bases and V 2 bases, and 5 bases lay outside the gene matches.

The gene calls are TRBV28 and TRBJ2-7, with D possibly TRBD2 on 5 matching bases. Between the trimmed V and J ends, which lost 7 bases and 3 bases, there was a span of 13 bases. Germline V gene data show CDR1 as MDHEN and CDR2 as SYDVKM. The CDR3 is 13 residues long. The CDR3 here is CASNEGRLYEQYF. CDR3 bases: TGTGCCAGCAATGAGGGTCGCCTCTACGAGCAGTACTTC.

The CDR3 coding sequence is TGCAGCGTTCATCTACTCTCCTACAATGAGCAGTTCTTC. It translates to CSVHLLSYNEQFF. The chain links TRBV29-1 to TRBJ2-1; no definite D call. This CDR3 has 13 residues. CDR1 SQVTM and CDR2 ANQGSEA come from the germline V gene. Trimming left V 5 bases short and J 0 bases short, with 8 bases between.

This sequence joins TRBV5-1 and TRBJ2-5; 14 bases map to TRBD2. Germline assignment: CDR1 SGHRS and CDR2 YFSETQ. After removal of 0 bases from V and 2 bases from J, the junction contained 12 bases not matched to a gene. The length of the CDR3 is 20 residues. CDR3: CASSLAPTSGRAGGQETQYF. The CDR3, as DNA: TGCGCCAGCAGCTTGGCTCCGACTAGCGGGAGGGCCGGAGGGCAAGAGACCCAGTACTTC.

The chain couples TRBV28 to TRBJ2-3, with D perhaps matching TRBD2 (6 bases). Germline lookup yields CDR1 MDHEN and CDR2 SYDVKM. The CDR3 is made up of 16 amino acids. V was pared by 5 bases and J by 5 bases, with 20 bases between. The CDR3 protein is CASSLPPSDPGDTQYF. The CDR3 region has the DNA TGTGCCAGCAGTCTCCCCCCTAGCGACCCGGGAGATACGCAGTATTTT. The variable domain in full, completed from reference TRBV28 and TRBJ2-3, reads DVKVTQSSRYLVKRTGEKVFLECVQDMDHENMFWYRQDPGLGLRLIYFSYDVKMKEKGDIPEGYSVSREKKERFSLILESASTNQTSMYLCASSLPPSDPGDTQYFGPGTRLTVL.

As DNA, the CDR3 is TGCGCCAGCAGCCAAGTATGGGCCGGGAAGGAGACCCAGTACTTC. As protein: CASSQVWAGKETQYF. The rearrangement links TRBV4-3 to TRBJ2-5; TRBD2 might be the D (5 bases). V lost 1 base and J 5 bases, leaving 14 bases between the germline ends. Germline lookup yields CDR1 LGHNA and CDR2 YSLEER. CDR3 length: 15 amino acids.

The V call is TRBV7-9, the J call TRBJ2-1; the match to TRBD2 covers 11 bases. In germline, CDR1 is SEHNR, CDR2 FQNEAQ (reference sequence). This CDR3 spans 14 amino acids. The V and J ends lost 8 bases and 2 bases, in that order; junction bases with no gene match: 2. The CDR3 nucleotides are TGTGCCAGCCGTAGCGGGAGGGCCTACAATGAGCAGTTCTTC. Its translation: CASRSGRAYNEQFF.

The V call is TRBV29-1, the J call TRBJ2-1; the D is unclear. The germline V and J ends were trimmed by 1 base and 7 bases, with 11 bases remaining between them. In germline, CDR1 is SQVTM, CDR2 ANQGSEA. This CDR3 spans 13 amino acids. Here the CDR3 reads CSVEGTPRNEQFF. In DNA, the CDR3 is TGCAGCGTTGAAGGCACTCCTCGAAATGAGCAGTTCTTC.